Listed below are T cell receptor beta chains from one sample, sequenced in a study of radiation and T cells in renal cell carcinoma. Some clones are missing from TCRdb's copy, which holds only in-frame ones; the method was immunoSEQ multiplex PCR. The sample records 150,000 to 160,000 clones, 87% being singletons. Sequencing was performed on blood, taken from a patient whose treatment included radiotherapy and nephrectomy. The receptors here all came from a woman in her 50s with renal cell carcinoma. Both conserved end residues are part of each CDR3. The D gene is left open where the match is weak. Expanded clones are given a class, and other clones once, few, many or no size at all.

size	V	J	D	CDR3	DNA
-	TRBV15	TRBJ1-2	-	CATSISPKGQNYGYTF	TGTGCCACCAGCATCTCACCCAAAGGGCAGAACTATGGCTACACCTTC
few	TRBV10-2	TRBJ1-2	-	CASSDLQQGSGYTF	TGCGCCAGCAGTGACCTACAACAGGGTTCGGGGTACACCTTC
-	TRBV5-1	TRBJ2-1	-	CASSLGAQYNEQFF	TGCGCCAGCAGCCTAGGGGCGCAGTACAATGAGCAGTTCTTC
-	TRBV6-1	TRBJ2-7	TRBD1	CASRRTGEYEQYF	TGTGCCAGCAGGCGGACAGGGGAATACGAGCAGTACTTC
-	TRBV29-1	TRBJ1-1	-	CSVEVQGTEAFF	TGCAGCGTTGAGGTTCAGGGAACTGAAGCTTTCTTT
-	TRBV9	TRBJ2-1	-	CASSGDLLYNEQFF	TGTGCCAGCAGCGGGGACCTCCTATACAATGAGCAGTTCTTC
-	TRBV7-2	TRBJ2-1	-	CASSPSDGIGHEQFF	TGTGCCAGCAGCCCATCGGACGGGATTGGTCATGAGCAGTTCTTC
-	TRBV7-8	TRBJ2-1	TRBD1	CASSPTGQGARWQFF	TGTGCCAGCAGCCCGACGGGACAGGGGGCTCGGTGGCAGTTCTTC
-	TRBV6-5	TRBJ1-2	-	CASTHRANYGYTF	TGTGCCAGCACCCACAGGGCTAACTATGGCTACACCTTC
-	TRBV5-1	TRBJ2-2	-	CASSPGRLGELFF	TGCGCCAGCAGCCCAGGTCGGCTCGGGGAGCTGTTTTTT
-	TRBV7-2	TRBJ2-3	-	CASSRQPLQTINTDTQYF	TGTGCCAGCAGCCGCCAACCCCTCCAGACGATTAACACAGATACGCAGTATTTT
-	TRBV7-3	TRBJ1-2	-	CASSLGGANGYTF	TGTGCCAGCAGCTTGGGGGGCGCGAATGGCTACACCTTC
-	TRBV5-8	TRBJ1-6	-	CASSRPDIDSPLHF	TGTGCCAGCAGTAGGCCGGACATAGACTCACCCCTCCACTTT
-	TRBV15	TRBJ1-1	TRBD1	CATSFDRVLSTEAFF	TGTGCCACCAGTTTTGACAGGGTCTTGAGCACTGAAGCTTTCTTT
-	TRBV10-2	TRBJ1-5	TRBD1	CASSDSGPGGQGAGSNQPQHF	TGCGCCAGCAGTGATTCCGGGCCCGGGGGACAGGGGGCAGGAAGCAATCAGCCCCAGCATTTT
-	TRBV6-6	TRBJ1-5	-	CASSVSNQPQHF	TGTGCCAGCAGTGTCAGCAATCAGCCCCAGCATTTT
-	TRBV4-3	TRBJ2-3	TRBD2	CASSQDGRGSTDTQYF	TGCGCCAGCAGCCAAGATGGGCGGGGGAGCACAGATACGCAGTATTTT
once	TRBV6-5	TRBJ1-6	-	CASRPGRNNSPLHF	TGTGCCAGCAGACCGGGACGGAATAATTCACCCCTCCACTTT
-	TRBV9	TRBJ1-1	-	CASSYTLNTEAFF	TGTGCCAGCAGTTATACCCTGAACACTGAAGCTTTCTTT
-	TRBV7-3	TRBJ2-3	-	CASSFSEDTQYF	TGTGCCAGCAGCTTCTCGGAGGATACGCAGTATTTT
-	TRBV7-9	TRBJ1-2	-	CASSLNTEKNYGYTF	TGTGCCAGCAGCTTAAATACTGAGAAAAACTATGGCTACACCTTC
-	TRBV6-6	TRBJ2-1	-	CASSYSRQESYNEQFF	TGTGCCAGCAGTTATTCCCGCCAGGAGTCGTACAATGAGCAGTTCTTC
few	TRBV28	TRBJ1-1	-	CASSLGGRTEAFF	TGTGCCAGCAGTTTGGGGGGGAGGACTGAAGCTTTCTTT
-	TRBV6-1	TRBJ1-6	-	CASSERTLSYNSPLHF	TGTGCCAGCAGTGAACGAACCCTCTCCTATAATTCACCCCTCCACTTT
-	TRBV7-8	TRBJ1-1	TRBD1	CASSQDRGQAFF	TGTGCCAGCAGCCAGGACAGGGGGCAGGCTTTCTTT
-	TRBV6-5	TRBJ2-3	-	CASRHGSPGTDTQYF	TGTGCCAGCAGGCACGGGTCGCCCGGGACAGATACGCAGTATTTT
-	TRBV5-1	TRBJ1-6	-	CASSLAWKQGLDSPLHF	TGCGCCAGCAGCTTGGCCTGGAAACAGGGACTGGACTCACCCCTCCACTTT
-	TRBV7-6	TRBJ2-7	TRBD2	CASSSVAAGGALSYEQYF	TGTGCCAGCAGCTCCGTCGCAGCGGGGGGTGCCCTTTCCTACGAGCAGTACTTC
few	TRBV5-6	TRBJ1-2	-	CASSPAPQVGGYTF	TGTGCCAGCAGTCCAGCACCCCAGGTAGGGGGCTACACCTTC
once	TRBV9	TRBJ1-1	-	CASSAIPTVDPDEAFF	TGTGCCAGCAGCGCGATCCCGACAGTTGACCCAGATGAAGCTTTCTTT
-	TRBV5-1	TRBJ2-1	-	CASSFGGGMDEQFF	TGCGCCAGCAGCTTCGGAGGGGGAATGGATGAGCAGTTCTTC
-	TRBV7-2	TRBJ1-2	-	CASSTANYGYTF	TGTGCCAGCAGTACAGCCAACTATGGCTACACCTTC
-	TRBV18	TRBJ2-6	TRBD1	CASSFRDQPGQPRAFSGANVLTF	TGTGCCAGCTCTTTTAGGGACCAACCGGGACAGCCTAGAGCTTTCTCTGGGGCCAACGTCCTGACTTTC
-	TRBV30	TRBJ1-1	-	CAWKQLSSTEAFF	TGTGCCTGGAAACAGTTAAGTTCCACTGAAGCTTTCTTT
-	TRBV5-6	TRBJ1-2	-	CASSLRLGFAYGYTF	TGTGCCAGCAGCTTGCGCCTAGGGTTTGCCTATGGCTACACCTTC
once	TRBV13	TRBJ2-3	TRBD2	CASSLGSGGIGSTDTQYF	TGTGCCAGCAGCTTAGGTAGCGGGGGCATAGGATCCACAGATACGCAGTATTTT
few	TRBV5-4	TRBJ2-2	TRBD2	CASSPRTSGGTGELFF	TGTGCCAGCAGCCCTCGGACTAGCGGGGGGACCGGGGAGCTGTTTTTT
once	TRBV28	TRBJ2-7	-	CASSSPGRSRYF	TGTGCCAGCAGTTCCCCGGGGAGGAGTCGGTACTTC
-	TRBV4-1	TRBJ1-2	-	CASSGRNYGYTF	TGCGCCAGCTCGGGGAGAAACTATGGCTACACCTTC
-	TRBV4-1	TRBJ2-1	TRBD1	CASSQGLLNHRGQYNEQFF	TGCGCCAGCAGCCAAGGCCTACTGAACCACAGGGGACAATACAATGAGCAGTTCTTC
-	TRBV6-5	TRBJ2-5	TRBD2	CASSSQRGVLQETQYF	TGTGCCAGCAGTTCTCAGCGGGGGGTCCTACAAGAGACCCAGTACTTC
-	TRBV6-6	TRBJ2-3	-	CASSPDRNTDTQYF	TGTGCCAGCAGTCCCGACAGAAACACAGATACGCAGTATTTT